These 22 T cell receptor beta chains were sequenced from one sample in a study of OX40 agonist ivuxolimab in advanced cancers. Measured with immunoSEQ multiplex PCR; TCRdb has only the in-frame clones, and not every one. The sample records around 94,000 clones, about 92% being singletons. The input for sequencing was CD4+ or CD8+ T cells sorted from blood, taken in a trial of the OX40 agonist ivuxolimab. Receptor source: an adult with an advanced solid tumor such as melanoma, head and neck, liver or kidney cancer.

This clone is deemed medium-sized. The J gene is TRBJ2-7, the V gene TRBV2; D ambiguous. The germline CDR1 and CDR2 sequences are SNHLY and FYNNEI. V was cut by 11 bases and J by 0 bases, with 14 bases left in between. The CDR3 extends over 13 amino acids. CDR3 sequence reads: CASRATVSYEQYF. CDR3 coding DNA: TGTGCCTCCCGGGCGACTGTCTCCTACGAGCAGTACTTC.

This chain links TRBV7-8 with TRBJ2-3; TRBD2 aligns across 10 bases. This CDR3 is built from 16 residues. Germline V gene sequence: CDR1 SGHVS, CDR2 FQNEAQ. V was pared by 4 bases and J by 5 bases, with 9 bases of the junction left unmatched. The CDR3 DNA is TGTGCCAGCAGCTCCCTTACTAGCGGGGAGGTAGATACGCAGTATTTT. It specifies CASSSLTSGEVDTQYF. The whole variable domain, remainder taken from reference TRBV7-8 and TRBJ2-3, is GAGVSQSPRYKVAKRGQDVALRCDPISGHVSLFWYQQALGQGPEFLTYFQNEAQLDKSGLPSDRFFAERPEGSVSTLKIQRTQQEDSAVYLCASSSLTSGEVDTQYFGPGTRLTVL.

The chain joins TRBV5-1 to TRBJ1-2; D unresolved. Trimming left V 2 bases short and J 6 bases short, with 8 bases between. The CDR3 spans 12 residues. Looked up from germline, CDR1 is SGHRS and CDR2 is YFSETQ. CDR3 in DNA: TGCGCCAGCAGCTTCACAAACAATGGCTACACCTTC. Translating gives CASSFTNNGYTF.

The chain recombines TRBV13 with TRBJ2-7; the match to TRBD1 covers 7 bases. After removal of 1 base from V and 2 bases from J, the junction contained 5 bases not matched to a gene. The CDR3 totals 15 residues. Germline V CDR1 and CDR2: PRHDT, FYEKMQ (reference sequence). This CDR3 reads CASSLVGQAAYEQYF. Here the CDR3 DNA reads TGTGCCAGCAGCTTAGTAGGACAGGCCGCCTACGAGCAGTACTTC.

The chain couples TRBV5-1 to TRBJ1-1, with D tentatively TRBD1 (6 bases). Trimming left V 3 bases short and J 0 bases short, with 9 bases between. The CDR3 consists of 14 residues. CDR1 and CDR2 (germline): SGHRS, YFSETQ. As DNA, the CDR3 is TGCGCCAGCAGCTCCGGGACACTGAACACTGAAGCTTTCTTT. Its translation: CASSSGTLNTEAFF.

The chain couples TRBV19 to TRBJ1-5, with 7 positions matching TRBD1. Losses at the gene ends were 1 base for V and 5 bases for J; bases not matched to a gene: 14. Looked up from germline, CDR1 is LNHDA and CDR2 is SQIVND (reference sequence). This CDR3 region has 18 residues. The CDR3 here is CASSIGAPLQGNDQPQHF. CDR3 nucleotides: TGTGCCAGTAGTATAGGGGCTCCCCTACAGGGGAATGATCAGCCCCAGCATTTT. The whole variable domain, filled in from reference TRBV19 and TRBJ1-5, reads DGGITQSPKYLFRKEGQNVTLSCEQNLNHDAMYWYRQDPGQGLRLIYYSQIVNDFQKGDIAEGYSVSREKKESFPLTVTSAQKNPTAFYLCASSIGAPLQGNDQPQHFGDGTRLSIL.

The CDR3 nucleotides are TGTGCCAGCAGCTTAGGTTCCCAAGAGACCCAGTACTTC. This gives the protein CASSLGSQETQYF. The chain employs TRBV7-8 and TRBJ2-5, with D unclear. The germline V gene encodes CDR1 SGHVS and CDR2 FQNEAQ. V was cut by 1 base and J by 1 base, with 4 bases left in between. The CDR3 has 13 amino acids.

The chain has TRBV27 and TRBJ2-1; 7 bases align to TRBD2. CDR3 length equals 18 residues. The junction had 14 bases not matched to a gene; V was cut back by 3 bases and J by 3 bases. In germline, CDR1 is MNHEY, CDR2 SMNVEV (reference sequence). DNA of the CDR3: TGTGCCAGCAGTTTGGGCCCCCGGGGCGGGAGTTTCTACAATGAGCAGTTCTTC. Encoded protein: CASSLGPRGGSFYNEQFF.

This chain joins TRBV10-3 and TRBJ2-1; either TRBD1 or TRBD2 may fit D (5 bases each). Trimming stripped 2 bases from V and 10 bases from J, with 18 bases between. The germline V gene encodes CDR1 ENHRY and CDR2 SYGVKD. This CDR3 region has 15 residues. CDR3 residues: CAISEATGAAWEQFF. As DNA, the CDR3 is TGTGCCATCAGTGAGGCTACCGGGGCCGCTTGGGAGCAGTTCTTC.

This chain joins TRBV4-1 and TRBJ2-7, with TRBD2 matching over 8 bases. The CDR3 covers 15 residues. The germline gives CDR1 MGHRA, CDR2 YSYEKL. V lost 1 base, J lost 3 bases, and 5 bases stayed unmatched. This chain's CDR3 is CASSQGLGTSYEQYF. The CDR3 bases are TGCGCCAGCAGCCAAGGGCTTGGGACTAGCTACGAGCAGTACTTC.

The rearrangement links TRBV6-5 to TRBJ2-4, with a weak D call TRBD1 (6 bases). In germline, CDR1 is MNHEY, CDR2 SVGAGI. The CDR3 extends over 15 amino acids. The germline V and J ends were trimmed by 0 bases and 1 base, with 7 bases remaining between them. The CDR3 loop reads CASSYSQGAKNIQYF. CDR3 nucleotide sequence: TGTGCCAGCAGTTACTCTCAGGGGGCCAAAAACATTCAGTACTTC.

J is TRBJ2-3 and V is TRBV14, with 12 bases lining up with TRBD2. Germline CDR1 SGHDN, CDR2 FVKESK. Unmatched junction bases numbered 4, after V lost 1 base and J lost 5 bases. CDR3 size: 16 residues. The CDR3 region has the DNA TGTGCCAGCAGCCAAGTCGGACTAGCGGGATTAGATACGCAGTATTTT. It encodes CASSQVGLAGLDTQYF.

V is TRBV12-5 and J is TRBJ2-1; 8 positions match TRBD2. Germline V gene sequence: CDR1 LGHNT, CDR2 FRNRAP. Trimming took 5 bases from V and 4 from J; bases not matched to a gene: 13. CDR3 size: 17 residues. The CDR3 sequence is CASGPSARGGLYNEQFF. The CDR3, as DNA: TGTGCTAGTGGTCCCTCAGCCCGGGGGGGCCTTTACAATGAGCAGTTCTTC.

The rearrangement uses TRBV7-9 and TRBJ1-3; 7 bases are a match to TRBD1. Trimming took 4 bases from V and 4 from J; bases not matched to a gene: 4. CDR3 size: 14 residues. CDR1 is SEHNR and CDR2 is FQNEAQ in the germline V gene (reference sequence). The CDR3, as DNA: TGTGCCAGCAGCTACAGGGGCATCGGAAACACCATATATTTT. Its translation: CASSYRGIGNTIYF.

The chain is built from TRBV5-1 and TRBJ2-2; D unclear. The CDR3 length is 14 residues. Trimming took off 2 bases at V and 6 bases at J, with 11 bases between the two ends. Germline V CDR1 and CDR2: SGHRS, YFSETQ. The CDR3 DNA follows: TGCGCCAGCAGCTTTGGTGCACGGCCCGGGGAGCTGTTTTTT. It is translated as CASSFGARPGELFF.

This clone is medium-sized by share. The chain joins TRBV5-1 to TRBJ2-3; TRBD1 matches at 8 bases. V shed 7 bases and J 2 bases; nucleotides not matched to a gene: 9. The germline gives CDR1 SGHRS, CDR2 YFSETQ. CDR3 length: 15 amino acids. DNA for the CDR3: TGCGCCAGCGGACAGGGACCTTCCCTCACAGATACGCAGTATTTT. Residues: CASGQGPSLTDTQYF.

V usage is TRBV7-9 and J usage is TRBJ2-1; D tentatively reads TRBD1 or TRBD2 (6 bases each). The CDR3 spans 14 residues. In germline, CDR1 is SEHNR, CDR2 FQNEAQ (reference sequence). Deletions cut 1 base from V and 8 bases from J, with 12 bases between. This CDR3 is CASSLEGGIDEQFF. The CDR3 DNA sequence: TGTGCCAGCAGCTTAGAGGGGGGCATCGATGAGCAGTTCTTC.

The chain joins TRBV7-3 to TRBJ2-1, with TRBD2 matching over 7 bases. The CDR3 totals 15 residues. J gave up 5 bases and V 0 bases, and 4 bases lay outside the gene matches. Germline loops: CDR1 SGHTA, CDR2 FQGTGA. The CDR3 reads CASSLTAGANNEQFF. Here the CDR3 DNA reads TGTGCCAGCAGCTTAACGGCGGGAGCGAACAATGAGCAGTTCTTC.

The rearrangement uses TRBV6-5 and TRBJ2-1; TRBD2 is a possible D gene (5 bases). This CDR3 comprises 14 residues. The V end lost 8 bases, the J end lost 5 bases, and 16 bases lay between the germline ends. CDR1 MNHEY and CDR2 SVGAGI come from the germline V gene. The CDR3 protein is CASRNSERHNEQFF. CDR3 nucleotide sequence: TGTGCCAGCCGGAATTCGGAGCGGCACAATGAGCAGTTCTTC.

The chain employs TRBV25-1 and TRBJ2-7; tentatively, D is TRBD1 or TRBD2 (5 bases each). Germline V gene data show CDR1 as MGHDK and CDR2 as SYGVNS. V was clipped by 5 bases and J by 0 bases, with 11 bases between them. The CDR3 totals 14 residues. The CDR3 region is CASSIGTGSYEQYF. The CDR3 region has the DNA TGTGCCAGCAGTATAGGGACGGGCTCCTACGAGCAGTACTTC.

CDR3 amino acids: CASSQALASEQYF. DNA of the CDR3: TGCGCCAGCAGCCAGGCACTAGCCTCCGAGCAGTACTTC. The rearrangement uses TRBV4-1 and TRBJ2-7; TRBD2 might be the D (6 bases). Trimming removed 3 bases from V and 6 bases from J, with 12 bases in between. The germline V gene encodes CDR1 MGHRA and CDR2 YSYEKL. This CDR3 comprises 13 residues.

This sequence joins TRBV30 and TRBJ2-7; D call uncertain. This CDR3 region has 11 residues. Looked up from germline, CDR1 is GTSNPN and CDR2 is SVGIG (reference sequence). The V gene lost 2 bases and the J gene lost 3 bases, with 5 bases spanning the gap. The DNA of the CDR3 is TGTGCCTGGAGTCTGGGCTACGAGCAGTACTTC. Protein: CAWSLGYEQYF.